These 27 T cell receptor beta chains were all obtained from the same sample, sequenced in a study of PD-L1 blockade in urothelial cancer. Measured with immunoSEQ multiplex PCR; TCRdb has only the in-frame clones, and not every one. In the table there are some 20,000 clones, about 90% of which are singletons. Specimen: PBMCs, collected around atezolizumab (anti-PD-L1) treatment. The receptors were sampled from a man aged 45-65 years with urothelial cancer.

CDR3 residues: CASSRPGQGGTDTQYF. CDR3 DNA: TGCGCCAGCAGCAGGCCGGGACAGGGGGGAACAGATACGCAGTATTTT. This chain connects TRBV5-1 to TRBJ2-3; TRBD1 agrees at 11 bases. V lost 4 bases and J lost 3; bases outside the gene matches: 7. The CDR3 runs 16 residues. Per the germline V gene, CDR1 is SGHRS and CDR2 is YFSETQ. The full variable domain, in which reference TRBV5-1 and TRBJ2-3 provide the parts outside the CDR3, is KAGVTQTPRYLIKTRGQQVTLSCSPISGHRSVSWYQQTPGQGLQFLFEYFSETQRNKGNFPGRFSGRQFSNSRSEMNVSTLELGDSALYLCASSRPGQGGTDTQYFGPGTRLTVL.

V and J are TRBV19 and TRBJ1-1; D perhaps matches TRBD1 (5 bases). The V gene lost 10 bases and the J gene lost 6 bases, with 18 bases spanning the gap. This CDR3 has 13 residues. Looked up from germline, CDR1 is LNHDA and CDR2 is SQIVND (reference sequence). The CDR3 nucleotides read TGTGCCACCCTTGGGGCCCCAGGACCTGAAGCTTTCTTT. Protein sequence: CATLGAPGPEAFF.

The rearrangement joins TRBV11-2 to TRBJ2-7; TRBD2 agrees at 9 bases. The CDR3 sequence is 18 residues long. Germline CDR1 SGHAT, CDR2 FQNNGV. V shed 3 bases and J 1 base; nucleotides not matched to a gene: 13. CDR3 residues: CASSLTTPSGRKSYEQYF. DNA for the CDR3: TGTGCCAGCAGCTTGACGACTCCGAGCGGGAGGAAATCCTACGAGCAGTACTTC.

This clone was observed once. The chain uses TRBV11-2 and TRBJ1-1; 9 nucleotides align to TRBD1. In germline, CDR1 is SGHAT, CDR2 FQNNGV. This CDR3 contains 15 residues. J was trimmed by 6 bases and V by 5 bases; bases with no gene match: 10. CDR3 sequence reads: CASSRGTGFAAEAFF. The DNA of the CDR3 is TGTGCCAGCAGCCGGGGGACAGGGTTCGCGGCTGAAGCTTTCTTT. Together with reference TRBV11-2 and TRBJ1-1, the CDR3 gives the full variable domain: EAGVAQSPRYKIIEKRQSVAFWCNPISGHATLYWYQQILGQGPKLLIQFQNNGVVDDSQLPKDRFSAERLKGVDSTLKIQPAKLEDSAVYLCASSRGTGFAAEAFFGQGTRLTVV.

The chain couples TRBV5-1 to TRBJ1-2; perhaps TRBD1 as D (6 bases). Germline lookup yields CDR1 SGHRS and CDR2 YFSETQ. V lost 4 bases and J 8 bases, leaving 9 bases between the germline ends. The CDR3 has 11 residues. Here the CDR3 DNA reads TGCGCCAGCAGCGACAGGATAGGCTACACCTTC. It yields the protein CASSDRIGYTF.

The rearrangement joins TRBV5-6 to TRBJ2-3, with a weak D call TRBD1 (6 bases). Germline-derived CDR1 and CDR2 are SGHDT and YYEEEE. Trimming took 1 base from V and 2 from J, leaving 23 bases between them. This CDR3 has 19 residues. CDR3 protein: CASSLLQGRRRRVTDTQYF. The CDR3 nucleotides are TGTGCCAGCAGCTTGTTACAGGGCCGTCGGCGTCGAGTCACAGATACGCAGTATTTT.

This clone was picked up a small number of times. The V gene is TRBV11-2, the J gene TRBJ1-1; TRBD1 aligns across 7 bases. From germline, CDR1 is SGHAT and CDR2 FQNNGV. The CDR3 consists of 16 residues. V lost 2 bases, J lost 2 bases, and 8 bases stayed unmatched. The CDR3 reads CASSLRFGTVNTEAFF. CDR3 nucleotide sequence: TGTGCCAGCAGCTTAAGGTTTGGGACAGTCAACACTGAAGCTTTCTTT.

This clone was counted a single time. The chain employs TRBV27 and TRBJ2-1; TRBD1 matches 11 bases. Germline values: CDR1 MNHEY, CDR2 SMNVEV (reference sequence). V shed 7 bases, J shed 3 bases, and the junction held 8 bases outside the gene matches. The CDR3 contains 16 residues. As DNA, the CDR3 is TGTGCCAGCAACCCGTCCGGGACAGGGGGCTACAATGAGCAGTTCTTC. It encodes CASNPSGTGGYNEQFF.

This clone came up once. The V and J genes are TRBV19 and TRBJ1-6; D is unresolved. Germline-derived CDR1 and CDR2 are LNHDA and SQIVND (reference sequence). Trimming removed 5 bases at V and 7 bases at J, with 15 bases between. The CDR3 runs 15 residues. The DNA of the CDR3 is TGTGCCAGTAGTGGCACCGGGGAAAGGAATTCACCCCTCCACTTT. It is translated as CASSGTGERNSPLHF. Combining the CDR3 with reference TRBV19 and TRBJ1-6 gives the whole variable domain DGGITQSPKYLFRKEGQNVTLSCEQNLNHDAMYWYRQDPGQGLRLIYYSQIVNDFQKGDIAEGYSVSREKKESFPLTVTSAQKNPTAFYLCASSGTGERNSPLHFGNGTRLTVT.

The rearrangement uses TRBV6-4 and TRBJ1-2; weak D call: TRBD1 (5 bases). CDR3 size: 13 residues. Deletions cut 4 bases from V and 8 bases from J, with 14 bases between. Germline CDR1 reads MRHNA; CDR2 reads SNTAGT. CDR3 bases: TGTGCCAGCAGTGGGGGCCGAGACTTGGGCTACACCTTC. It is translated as CASSGGRDLGYTF.

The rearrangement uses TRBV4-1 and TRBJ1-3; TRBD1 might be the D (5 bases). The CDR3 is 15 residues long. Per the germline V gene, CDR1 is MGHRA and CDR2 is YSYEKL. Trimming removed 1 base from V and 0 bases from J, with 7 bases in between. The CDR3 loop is CASSQGQFSGNTIYF. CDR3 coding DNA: TGCGCCAGCAGCCAAGGACAGTTCTCTGGAAACACCATATATTTT.

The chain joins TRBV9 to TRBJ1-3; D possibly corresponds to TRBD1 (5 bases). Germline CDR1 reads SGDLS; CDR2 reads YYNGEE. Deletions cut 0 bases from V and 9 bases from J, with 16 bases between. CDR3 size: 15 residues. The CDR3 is CASSVAGGISSTIYF. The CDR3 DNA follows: TGTGCCAGCAGCGTAGCGGGGGGGATTTCGAGCACCATATATTTT.

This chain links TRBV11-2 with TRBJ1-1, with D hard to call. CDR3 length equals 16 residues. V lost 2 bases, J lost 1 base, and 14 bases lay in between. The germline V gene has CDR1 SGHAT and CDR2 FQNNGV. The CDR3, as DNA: TGTGCCAGCAGCTTATGGGCTATAGACCCGAACACTGAAGCTTTCTTT. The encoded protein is CASSLWAIDPNTEAFF.

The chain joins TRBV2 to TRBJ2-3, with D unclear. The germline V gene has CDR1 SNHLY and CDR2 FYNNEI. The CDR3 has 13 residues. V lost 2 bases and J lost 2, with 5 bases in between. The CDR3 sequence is CASSEPFTDTQYF. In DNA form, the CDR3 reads TGTGCCAGCAGTGAACCTTTCACAGATACGCAGTATTTT.

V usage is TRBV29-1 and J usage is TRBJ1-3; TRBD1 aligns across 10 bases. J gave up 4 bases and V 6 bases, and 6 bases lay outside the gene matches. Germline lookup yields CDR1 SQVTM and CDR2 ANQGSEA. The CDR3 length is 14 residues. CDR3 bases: TGCAGCGTAGATGACAGGGGGCTAGGAAACACCATATATTTT. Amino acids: CSVDDRGLGNTIYF.

The CDR3 DNA reads TGCGCCAGCAGTGTCGGGACACTGAACTACAATGAGCAGTTCTTC. It is translated as CASSVGTLNYNEQFF. The rearrangement joins TRBV10-1 to TRBJ2-1; possible D gene TRBD1, 6 bases. Germline CDR1 and CDR2: WNHNN and SYGVQD (reference sequence). Trimming took off 4 bases at V and 3 bases at J, with 13 bases between the two ends. CDR3 size: 15 residues.

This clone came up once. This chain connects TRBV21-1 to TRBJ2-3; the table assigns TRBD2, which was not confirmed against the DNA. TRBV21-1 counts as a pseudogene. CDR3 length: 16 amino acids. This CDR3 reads CASSNLTSGGTDTQYF. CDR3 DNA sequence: TGTGCCAGCAGCAATTTGACTAGCGGAGGCACAGATACGCAGTATTTT.

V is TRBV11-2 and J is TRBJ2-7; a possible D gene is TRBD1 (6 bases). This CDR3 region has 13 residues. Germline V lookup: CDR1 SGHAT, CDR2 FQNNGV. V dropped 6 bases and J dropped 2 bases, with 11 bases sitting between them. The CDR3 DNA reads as TGTGCCAGCAGTTCAAACAGGGCCTACGAGCAGTACTTC. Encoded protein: CASSSNRAYEQYF.

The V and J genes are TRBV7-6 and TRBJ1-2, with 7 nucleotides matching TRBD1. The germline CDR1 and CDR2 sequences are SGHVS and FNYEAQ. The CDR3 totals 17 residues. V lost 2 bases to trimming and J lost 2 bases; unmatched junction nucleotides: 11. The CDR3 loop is CASSLIIGGGQNYGYTF. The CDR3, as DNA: TGTGCCAGCAGCTTAATAATCGGGGGGGGACAGAACTATGGCTACACCTTC.

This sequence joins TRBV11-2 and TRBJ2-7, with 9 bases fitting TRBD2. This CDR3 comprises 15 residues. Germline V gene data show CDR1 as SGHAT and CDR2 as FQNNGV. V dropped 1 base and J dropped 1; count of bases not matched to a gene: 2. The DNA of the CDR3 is TGTGCCAGCAGCTTAGTGGCGGGGGGGTCCTACGAGCAGTACTTC. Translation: CASSLVAGGSYEQYF.

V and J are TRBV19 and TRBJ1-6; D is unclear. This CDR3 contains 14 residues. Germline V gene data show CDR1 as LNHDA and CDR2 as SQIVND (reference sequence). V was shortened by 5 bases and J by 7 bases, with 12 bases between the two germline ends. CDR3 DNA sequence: TGTGCCAGTAGTCTTTTTCCCACAAATTCACCCCTCCACTTT. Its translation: CASSLFPTNSPLHF.

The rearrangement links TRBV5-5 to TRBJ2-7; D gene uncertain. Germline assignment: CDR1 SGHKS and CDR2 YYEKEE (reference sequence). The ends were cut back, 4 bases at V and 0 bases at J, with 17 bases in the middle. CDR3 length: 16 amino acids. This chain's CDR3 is CASSEILNTPSYEQYF. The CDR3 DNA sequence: TGTGCCAGCAGCGAAATCCTCAACACCCCCTCCTACGAGCAGTACTTC.

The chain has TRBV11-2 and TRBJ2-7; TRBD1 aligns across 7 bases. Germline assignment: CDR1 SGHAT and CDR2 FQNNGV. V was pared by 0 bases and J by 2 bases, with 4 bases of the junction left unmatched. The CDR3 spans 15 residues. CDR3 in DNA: TGTGCCAGCAGCTTAGAATCGGGGACAGCCTACGAGCAGTACTTC. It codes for CASSLESGTAYEQYF.

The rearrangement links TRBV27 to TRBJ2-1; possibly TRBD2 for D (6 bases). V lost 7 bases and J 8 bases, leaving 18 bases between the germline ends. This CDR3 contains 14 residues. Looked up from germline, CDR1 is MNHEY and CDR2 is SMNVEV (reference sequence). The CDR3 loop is CASKRLGDLYEQFF. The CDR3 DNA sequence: TGTGCCAGCAAACGACTAGGGGATTTGTATGAGCAGTTCTTC.

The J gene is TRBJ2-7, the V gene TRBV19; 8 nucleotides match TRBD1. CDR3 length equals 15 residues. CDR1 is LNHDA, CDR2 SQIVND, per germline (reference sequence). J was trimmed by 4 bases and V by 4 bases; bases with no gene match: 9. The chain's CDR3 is CASSNLAGQGYEQYF. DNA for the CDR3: TGTGCCAGTAGTAATCTGGCCGGACAGGGTTACGAGCAGTACTTC.

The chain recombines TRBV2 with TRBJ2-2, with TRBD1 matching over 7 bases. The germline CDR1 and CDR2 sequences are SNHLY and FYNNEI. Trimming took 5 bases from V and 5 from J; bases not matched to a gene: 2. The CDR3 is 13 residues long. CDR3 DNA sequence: TGTGCCAGCAGTACACAGGGGACCGGGGAGCTGTTTTTT. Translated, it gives CASSTQGTGELFF.

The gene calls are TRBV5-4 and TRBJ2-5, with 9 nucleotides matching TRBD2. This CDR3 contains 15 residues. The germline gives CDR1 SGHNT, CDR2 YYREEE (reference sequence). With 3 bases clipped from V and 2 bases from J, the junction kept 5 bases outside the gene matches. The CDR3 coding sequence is TGTGCCAGCAGCTCAAGCGCGGGGGGGCAAGAGACCCAGTACTTC. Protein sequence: CASSSSAGGQETQYF.